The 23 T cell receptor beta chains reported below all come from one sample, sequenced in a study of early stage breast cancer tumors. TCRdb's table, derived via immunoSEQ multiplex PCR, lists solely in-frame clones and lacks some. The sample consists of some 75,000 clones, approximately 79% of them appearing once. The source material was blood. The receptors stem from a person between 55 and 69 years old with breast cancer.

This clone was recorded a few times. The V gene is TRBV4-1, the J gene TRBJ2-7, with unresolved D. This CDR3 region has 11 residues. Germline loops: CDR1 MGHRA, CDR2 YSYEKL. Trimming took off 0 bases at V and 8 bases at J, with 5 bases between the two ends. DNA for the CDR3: TGCGCCAGCAGCCAAGAGTCGAAGCAGTACTTC. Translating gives CASSQESKQYF.

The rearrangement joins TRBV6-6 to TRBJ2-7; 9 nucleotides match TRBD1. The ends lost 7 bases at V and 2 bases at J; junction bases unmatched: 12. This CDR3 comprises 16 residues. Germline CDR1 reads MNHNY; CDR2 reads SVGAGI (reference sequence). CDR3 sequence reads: CASTYFTRQGAYEQYF. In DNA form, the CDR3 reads TGTGCCAGCACCTATTTCACCCGACAGGGGGCCTACGAGCAGTACTTC.

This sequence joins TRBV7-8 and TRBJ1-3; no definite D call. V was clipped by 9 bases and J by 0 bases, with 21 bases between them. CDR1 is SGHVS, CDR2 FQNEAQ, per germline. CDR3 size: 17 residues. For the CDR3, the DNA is TGTGCCAGTCTGGGGAGATCTGGCTCCTACTCTGGAAACACCATATATTTT. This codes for CASLGRSGSYSGNTIYF.

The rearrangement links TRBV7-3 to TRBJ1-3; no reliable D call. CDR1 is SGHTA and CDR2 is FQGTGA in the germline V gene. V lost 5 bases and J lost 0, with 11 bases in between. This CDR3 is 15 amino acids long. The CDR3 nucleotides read TGTGCCAGCAGCCAGGACGGGAACTCTGGAAACACCATATATTTT. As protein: CASSQDGNSGNTIYF.

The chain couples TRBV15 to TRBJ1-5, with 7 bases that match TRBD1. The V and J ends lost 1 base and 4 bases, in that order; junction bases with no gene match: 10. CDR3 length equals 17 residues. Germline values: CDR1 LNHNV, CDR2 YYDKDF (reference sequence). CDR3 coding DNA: TGTGCCACCAGCAGAGCTGCAGGGGGAAGTAAGAATCAGCCCCAGCATTTT. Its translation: CATSRAAGGSKNQPQHF.

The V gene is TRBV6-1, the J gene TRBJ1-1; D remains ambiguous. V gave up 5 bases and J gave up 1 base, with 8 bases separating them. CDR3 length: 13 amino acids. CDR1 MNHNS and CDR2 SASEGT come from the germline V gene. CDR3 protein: CASSSPQNTEAFF. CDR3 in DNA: TGTGCCAGCAGTTCCCCTCAGAACACTGAAGCTTTCTTT.

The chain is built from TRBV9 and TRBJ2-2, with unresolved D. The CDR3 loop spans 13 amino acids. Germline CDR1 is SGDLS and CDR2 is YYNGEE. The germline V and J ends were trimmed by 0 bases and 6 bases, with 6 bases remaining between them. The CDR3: CASSVVVSGELFF. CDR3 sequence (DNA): TGTGCCAGCAGCGTAGTGGTATCCGGGGAGCTGTTTTTT.

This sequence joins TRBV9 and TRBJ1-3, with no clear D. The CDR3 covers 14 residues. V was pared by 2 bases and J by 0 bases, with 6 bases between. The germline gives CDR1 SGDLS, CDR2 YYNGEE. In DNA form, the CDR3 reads TGTGCCAGCAGCGTCGCAGCCTCTGGAAACACCATATATTTT. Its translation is CASSVAASGNTIYF.

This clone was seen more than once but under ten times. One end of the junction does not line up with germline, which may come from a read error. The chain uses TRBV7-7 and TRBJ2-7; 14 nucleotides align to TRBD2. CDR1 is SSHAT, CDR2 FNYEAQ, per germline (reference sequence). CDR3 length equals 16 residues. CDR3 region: CASSPGLAGGGDEQYF. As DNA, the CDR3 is TGTGCTAGCAGCCCCGGACTAGCGGGAGGAGGAGACGAGCAGTACTTC.

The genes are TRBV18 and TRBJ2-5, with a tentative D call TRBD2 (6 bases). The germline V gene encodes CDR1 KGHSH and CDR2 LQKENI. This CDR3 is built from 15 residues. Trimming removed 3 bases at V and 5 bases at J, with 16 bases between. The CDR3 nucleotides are TGTGCCAGCTCACCCGCGGGTGGGACTGGCGAGACCCAGTACTTC. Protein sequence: CASSPAGGTGETQYF.

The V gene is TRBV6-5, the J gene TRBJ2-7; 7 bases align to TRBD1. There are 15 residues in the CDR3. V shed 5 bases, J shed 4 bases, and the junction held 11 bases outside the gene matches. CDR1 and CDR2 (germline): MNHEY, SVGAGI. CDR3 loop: CASSVDRVGIYEQYF. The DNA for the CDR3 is TGTGCCAGCAGTGTCGACAGGGTCGGGATATACGAGCAGTACTTC.

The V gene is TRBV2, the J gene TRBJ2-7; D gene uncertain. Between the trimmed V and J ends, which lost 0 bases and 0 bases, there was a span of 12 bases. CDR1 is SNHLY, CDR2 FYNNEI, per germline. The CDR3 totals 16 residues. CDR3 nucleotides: TGTGCCAGCAGTGAAGCGCGTCTAGAAAGCTCCTACGAGCAGTACTTC. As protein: CASSEARLESSYEQYF.

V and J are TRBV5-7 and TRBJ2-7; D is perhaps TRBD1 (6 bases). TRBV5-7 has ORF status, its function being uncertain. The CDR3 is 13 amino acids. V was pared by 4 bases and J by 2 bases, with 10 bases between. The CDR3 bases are TGTGCCAGCAGCAACGACAGGCCCTACGAGCAGTACTTC. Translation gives CASSNDRPYEQYF.

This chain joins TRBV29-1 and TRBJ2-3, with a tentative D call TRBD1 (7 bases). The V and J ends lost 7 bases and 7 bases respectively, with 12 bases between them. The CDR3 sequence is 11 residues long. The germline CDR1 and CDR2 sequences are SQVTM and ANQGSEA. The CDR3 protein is CSGRDSHTQYF. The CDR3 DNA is TGCAGCGGGCGGGACAGCCATACGCAGTATTTT.

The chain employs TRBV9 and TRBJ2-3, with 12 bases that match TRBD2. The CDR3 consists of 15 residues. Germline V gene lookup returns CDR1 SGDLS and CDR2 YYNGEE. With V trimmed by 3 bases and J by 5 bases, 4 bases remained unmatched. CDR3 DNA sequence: TGTGCCAGCAGCGCCCGACTAGCGGGGGTAGATACGCAGTATTTT. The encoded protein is CASSARLAGVDTQYF.

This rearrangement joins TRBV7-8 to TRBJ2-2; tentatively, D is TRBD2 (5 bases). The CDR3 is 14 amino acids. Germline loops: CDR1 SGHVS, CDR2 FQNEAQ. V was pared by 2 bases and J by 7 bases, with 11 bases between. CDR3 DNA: TGTGCCAGCAGCTTACTCGAGGGTGTCGGGGAGCTGTTTTTT. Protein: CASSLLEGVGELFF. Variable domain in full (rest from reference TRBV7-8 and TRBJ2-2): GAGVSQSPRYKVAKRGQDVALRCDPISGHVSLFWYQQALGQGPEFLTYFQNEAQLDKSGLPSDRFFAERPEGSVSTLKIQRTQQEDSAVYLCASSLLEGVGELFFGEGSRLTVL.

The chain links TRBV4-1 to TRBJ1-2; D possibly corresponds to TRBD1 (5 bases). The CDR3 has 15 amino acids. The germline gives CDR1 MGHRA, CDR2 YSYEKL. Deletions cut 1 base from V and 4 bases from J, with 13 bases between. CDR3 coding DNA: TGCGCCAGCAGCCAAGGGGTTCAGGGTACCTATGGCTACACCTTC. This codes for CASSQGVQGTYGYTF.

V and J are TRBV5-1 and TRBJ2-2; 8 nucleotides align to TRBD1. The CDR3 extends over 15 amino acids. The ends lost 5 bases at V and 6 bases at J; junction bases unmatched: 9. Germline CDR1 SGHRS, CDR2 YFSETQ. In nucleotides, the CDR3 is TGCGCCAGCAGAGACTTAGGACAGGGCGCCGGGGAGCTGTTTTTT. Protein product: CASRDLGQGAGELFF.

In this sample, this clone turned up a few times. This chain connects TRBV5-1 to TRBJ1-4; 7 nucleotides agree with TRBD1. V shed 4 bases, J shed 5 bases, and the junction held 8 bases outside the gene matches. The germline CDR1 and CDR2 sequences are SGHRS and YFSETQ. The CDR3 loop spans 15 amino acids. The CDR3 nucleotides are TGCGCCAGCAGCCCCACCGGGACAGCCAATGAAAAACTGTTTTTT. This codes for CASSPTGTANEKLFF.

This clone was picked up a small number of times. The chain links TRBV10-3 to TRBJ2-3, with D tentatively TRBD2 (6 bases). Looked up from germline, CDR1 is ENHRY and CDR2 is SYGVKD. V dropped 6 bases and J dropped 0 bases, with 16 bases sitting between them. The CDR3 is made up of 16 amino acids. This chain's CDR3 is CAIRGGAGPSTDTQYF. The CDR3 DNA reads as TGTGCCATCAGGGGGGGTGCGGGGCCTAGCACAGATACGCAGTATTTT.

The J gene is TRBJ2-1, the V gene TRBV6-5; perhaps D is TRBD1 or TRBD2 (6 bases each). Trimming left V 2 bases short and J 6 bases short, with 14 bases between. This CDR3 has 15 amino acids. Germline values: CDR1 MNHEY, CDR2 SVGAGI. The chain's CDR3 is CASSYGWGALNEQFF. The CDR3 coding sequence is TGTGCCAGCAGTTACGGGTGGGGGGCCCTCAATGAGCAGTTCTTC.

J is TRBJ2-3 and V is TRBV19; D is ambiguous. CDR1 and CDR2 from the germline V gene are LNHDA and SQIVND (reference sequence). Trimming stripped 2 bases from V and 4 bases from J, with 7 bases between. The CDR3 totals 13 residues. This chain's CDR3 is CASSILVSDTQYF. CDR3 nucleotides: TGTGCCAGTAGTATACTAGTGTCAGATACGCAGTATTTT.

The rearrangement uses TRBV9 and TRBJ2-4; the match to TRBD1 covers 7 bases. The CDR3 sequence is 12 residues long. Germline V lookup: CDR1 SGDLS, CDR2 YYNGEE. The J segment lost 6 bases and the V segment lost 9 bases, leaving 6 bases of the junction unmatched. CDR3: CAKGTDLNIQYF. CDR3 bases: TGTGCCAAAGGGACAGATTTAAACATTCAGTACTTC.